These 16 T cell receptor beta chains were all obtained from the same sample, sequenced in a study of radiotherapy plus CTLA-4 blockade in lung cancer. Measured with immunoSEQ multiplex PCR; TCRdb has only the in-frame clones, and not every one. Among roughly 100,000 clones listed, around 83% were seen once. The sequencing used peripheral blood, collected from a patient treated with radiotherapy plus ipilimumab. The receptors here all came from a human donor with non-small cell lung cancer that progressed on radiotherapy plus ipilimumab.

The chain's CDR3 is CASSTTRNTEAFF. The CDR3 nucleotides read TGTGCCAGCAGCACCACTCGAAACACTGAAGCTTTCTTT. The chain uses TRBV5-5 and TRBJ1-1, with D unclear. Trimming removed 4 bases from V and 2 bases from J, with 9 bases in between. CDR1 and CDR2 (germline): SGHKS, YYEKEE (reference sequence). The CDR3 loop spans 13 amino acids. The entire variable domain, with the rest obtained from reference TRBV5-5 and TRBJ1-1, is as follows: DAGVTQSPTHLIKTRGQQVTLRCSPISGHKSVSWYQQVLGQGPQFIFQYYEKEERGRGNFPDRFSARQFPNYSSELNVNALLLGDSALYLCASSTTRNTEAFFGQGTRLTVV.

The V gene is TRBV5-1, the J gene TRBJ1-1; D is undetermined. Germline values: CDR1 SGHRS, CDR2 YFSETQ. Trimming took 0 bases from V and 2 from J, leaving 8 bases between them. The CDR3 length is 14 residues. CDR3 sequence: CASSLGEVNTEAFF. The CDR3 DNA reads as TGCGCCAGCAGCTTGGGGGAGGTCAACACTGAAGCTTTCTTT.

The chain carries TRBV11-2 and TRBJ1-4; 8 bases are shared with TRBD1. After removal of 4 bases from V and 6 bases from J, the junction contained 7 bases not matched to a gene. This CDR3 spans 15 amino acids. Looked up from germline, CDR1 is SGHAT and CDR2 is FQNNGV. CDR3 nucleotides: TGTGCCAGCAGCTCCTTACAGGGGGGATATGAAAAACTGTTTTTT. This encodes CASSSLQGGYEKLFF.

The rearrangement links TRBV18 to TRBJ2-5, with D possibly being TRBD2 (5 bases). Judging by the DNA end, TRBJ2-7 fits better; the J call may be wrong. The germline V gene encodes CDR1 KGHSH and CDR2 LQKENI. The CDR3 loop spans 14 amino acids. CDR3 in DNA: TGTGCCAGCTCACCACCGGCGACTAACTACGAGCAGTACTTC. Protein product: CASSPPATNYEQYF.

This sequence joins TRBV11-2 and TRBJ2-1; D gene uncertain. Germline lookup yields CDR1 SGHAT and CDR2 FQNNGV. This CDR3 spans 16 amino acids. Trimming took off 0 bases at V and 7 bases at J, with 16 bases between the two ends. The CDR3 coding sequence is TGTGCCAGCAGCTTAGATCTTATGGGGTTGGTGAATGAGCAGTTCTTC. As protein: CASSLDLMGLVNEQFF.

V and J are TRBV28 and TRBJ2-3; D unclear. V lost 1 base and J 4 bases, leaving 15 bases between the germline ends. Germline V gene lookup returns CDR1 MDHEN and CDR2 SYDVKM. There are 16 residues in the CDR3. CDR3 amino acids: CASSLSRLSTPDTQYF. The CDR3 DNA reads TGTGCCAGCAGTTTATCGAGGCTGAGTACCCCAGATACGCAGTATTTT. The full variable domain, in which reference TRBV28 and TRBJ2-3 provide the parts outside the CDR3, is DVKVTQSSRYLVKRTGEKVFLECVQDMDHENMFWYRQDPGLGLRLIYFSYDVKMKEKGDIPEGYSVSREKKERFSLILESASTNQTSMYLCASSLSRLSTPDTQYFGPGTRLTVL.

CDR3 residues: CASSLASGQGSYGYTF. CDR3 DNA: TGTGCCAGCAGCTTGGCCTCGGGACAGGGGAGCTATGGCTACACCTTC. V usage is TRBV5-4 and J usage is TRBJ1-2; 10 positions match TRBD1. The CDR3 is made up of 16 amino acids. Trimming at V came to 0 bases and at J to 4 bases, leaving 6 bases not matched to a gene. Per the germline V gene, CDR1 is SGHNT and CDR2 is YYREEE (reference sequence).

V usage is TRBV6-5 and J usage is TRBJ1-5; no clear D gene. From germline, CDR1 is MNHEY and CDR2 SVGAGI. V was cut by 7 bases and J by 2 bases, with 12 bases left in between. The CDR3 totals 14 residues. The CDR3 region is CASTGSIGNQPQHF. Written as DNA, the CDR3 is TGTGCCAGCACTGGCAGTATCGGCAATCAGCCCCAGCATTTT.

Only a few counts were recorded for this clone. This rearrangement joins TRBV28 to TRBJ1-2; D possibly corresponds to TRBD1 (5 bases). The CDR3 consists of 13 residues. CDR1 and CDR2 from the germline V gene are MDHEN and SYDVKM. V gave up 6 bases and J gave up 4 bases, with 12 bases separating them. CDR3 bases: TGTGCCAGCAGCCCCGGGACTCCCTATGGCTACACCTTC. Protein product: CASSPGTPYGYTF.

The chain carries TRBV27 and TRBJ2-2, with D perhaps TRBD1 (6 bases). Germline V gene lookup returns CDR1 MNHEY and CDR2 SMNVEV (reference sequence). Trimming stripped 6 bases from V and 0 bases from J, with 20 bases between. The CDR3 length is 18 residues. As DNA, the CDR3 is TGTGCCAGCAGCCATAAGTTAATACAGGGCGCGAACACCGGGGAGCTGTTTTTT. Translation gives CASSHKLIQGANTGELFF.

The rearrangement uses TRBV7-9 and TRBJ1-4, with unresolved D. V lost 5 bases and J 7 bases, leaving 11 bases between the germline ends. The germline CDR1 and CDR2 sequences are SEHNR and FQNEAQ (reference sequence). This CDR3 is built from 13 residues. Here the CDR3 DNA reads TGTGCCAGCAGCCCTGGGAGGGCTGAAAAACTGTTTTTT. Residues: CASSPGRAEKLFF.

The CDR3 bases are TGTGCCAGTAGTACGCTAGCGGGAGTGGGGTACAATGAGCAGTTCTTC. Its protein product is CASSTLAGVGYNEQFF. This chain links TRBV19 with TRBJ2-1; 10 nucleotides line up with TRBD2. The CDR3 has 16 residues. Germline assignment: CDR1 LNHDA and CDR2 SQIVND (reference sequence). Germline trimming cut 4 bases from V and 4 bases from J; bases unmatched to any gene: 7.

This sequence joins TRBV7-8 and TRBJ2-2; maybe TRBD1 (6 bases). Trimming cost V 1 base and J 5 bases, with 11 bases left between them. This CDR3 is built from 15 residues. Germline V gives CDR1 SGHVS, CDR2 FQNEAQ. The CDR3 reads CASSLVSGATGELFF. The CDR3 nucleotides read TGTGCCAGCAGCTTAGTTTCAGGGGCAACCGGGGAGCTGTTTTTT.

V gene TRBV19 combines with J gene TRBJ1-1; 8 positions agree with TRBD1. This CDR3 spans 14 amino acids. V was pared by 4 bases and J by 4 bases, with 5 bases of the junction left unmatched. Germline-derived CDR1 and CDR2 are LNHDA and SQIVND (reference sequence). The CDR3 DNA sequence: TGTGCCAGTAGTAGGACAGGGTTCGGCACTGAAGCTTTCTTT. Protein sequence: CASSRTGFGTEAFF.

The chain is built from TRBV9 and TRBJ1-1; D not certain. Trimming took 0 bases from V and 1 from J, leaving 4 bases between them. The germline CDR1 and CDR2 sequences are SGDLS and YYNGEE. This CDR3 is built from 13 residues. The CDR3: CASSVVANTEAFF. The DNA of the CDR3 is TGTGCCAGCAGCGTAGTAGCGAACACTGAAGCTTTCTTT.

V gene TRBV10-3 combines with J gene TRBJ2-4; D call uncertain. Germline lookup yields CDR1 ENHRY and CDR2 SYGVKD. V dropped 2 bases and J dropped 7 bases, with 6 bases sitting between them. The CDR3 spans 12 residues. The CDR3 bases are TGTGCCATCAGTGAGCCCCTGAACATTCAGTACTTC. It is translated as CAISEPLNIQYF.